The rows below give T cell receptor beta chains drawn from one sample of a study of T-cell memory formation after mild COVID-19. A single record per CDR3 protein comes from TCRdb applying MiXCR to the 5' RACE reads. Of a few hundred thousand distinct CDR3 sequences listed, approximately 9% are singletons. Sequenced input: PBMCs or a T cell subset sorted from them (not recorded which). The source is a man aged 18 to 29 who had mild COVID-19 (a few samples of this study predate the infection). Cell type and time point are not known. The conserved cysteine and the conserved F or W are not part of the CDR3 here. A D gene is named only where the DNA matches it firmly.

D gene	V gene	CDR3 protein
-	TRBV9	ASSGDIYHGYT
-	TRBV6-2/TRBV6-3	ASSYSNRFNQPQH
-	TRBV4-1	ASSPPRVSHNEQF
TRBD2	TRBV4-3	ASSHITGLAGIITGELF
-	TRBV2	ASSRGGLYEQY
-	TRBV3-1	ASSAREGPYNEEF
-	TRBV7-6	ASSLGQSGNQPQH
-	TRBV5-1	ASRYHPGPGYEQY
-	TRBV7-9	ASSFDKAHEQY
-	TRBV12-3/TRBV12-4	ASSRSTARSQY
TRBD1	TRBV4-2	ASSQTYRGDNYGYT
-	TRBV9	ASSPMGGPDTQY
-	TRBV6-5	ASSYSTSNEQF
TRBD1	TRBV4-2	ASTDRDYGYT
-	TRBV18	ASSPSRVGAADGELF